A selection of T cell receptor beta chains follows, all from one sample in a study of T cells in Graves' hyperthyroidism and ophthalmopathy. TCRdb re-called the multiplex PCR reads with MiXCR, one entry per CDR3 protein. The repertoire holds approximately 360,000 distinct CDR3 sequences, with approximately 14% as singletons. The source material was blood. These receptors originate from a woman aged 18-29 years with Graves' hyperthyroidism that later progressed to Graves' ophthalmopathy. The CDR3 runs from the conserved cysteine through the conserved F or W. D genes are given only for firm matches. Some rows mark clone size as missing; the rest say once, few, many or name a class of expanded clone.

D: .; V: TRBV4-1; J: TRBJ1-3; size: .; DNA: TGCGCCAGCAGCTTCGGGACTCCTGGAAACACCATATATTTT; CDR3: CASSFGTPGNTIYF
D: .; V: TRBV9; J: TRBJ1-1; size: few; DNA: TGTGCCAGCAGCGTAGGGTACAGGAGCACTGAAGCTTTCTTT; CDR3: CASSVGYRSTEAFF
D: TRBD1; V: TRBV6-1; J: TRBJ2-5; size: many; DNA: TGTGCCAGCAGTAAATTGACAGGGGGCGTTGAGACCCAGTACTTC; CDR3: CASSKLTGGVETQYF
D: .; V: TRBV6-1; J: TRBJ2-7; size: .; DNA: TGTGCCAGCAAGGTTGGAATCTCCTACGAGCAGTACTTC; CDR3: CASKVGISYEQYF
D: TRBD2; V: TRBV28; J: TRBJ2-3; size: .; DNA: TGTGCCAGCAGTTTATCACTAGCGGGCACTAGCACAGATACGCAGTATTTT; CDR3: CASSLSLAGTSTDTQYF
D: .; V: TRBV9; J: TRBJ2-1; size: many; DNA: TGTGCCAGCAGCGTAGACACCGGGGAATACAATGAGCAGTTCTTC; CDR3: CASSVDTGEYNEQFF
D: .; V: TRBV10-3; J: TRBJ2-3; size: many; DNA: TGTGCCATCAGTGAGGTCAGGTCCACAGATACGCAGTATTTT; CDR3: CAISEVRSTDTQYF
D: TRBD1; V: TRBV11-1; J: TRBJ2-7; size: .; DNA: TGTGCCAGCAGCCCCGGGGACAGTCCGAGCTCCTACGAGCAGTACTTC; CDR3: CASSPGDSPSSYEQYF
D: .; V: TRBV10-3; J: TRBJ1-5; size: few; DNA: TGTGCCATTTCACCCTCGGGAGGGAATCAGCCCCAGCATTTT; CDR3: CAISPSGGNQPQHF
D: .; V: TRBV6-1; J: TRBJ2-3; size: few; DNA: TGTGCCAGCAGTGTCTCGGGGGGCGGGGCAGATACGCAGTATTTT; CDR3: CASSVSGGGADTQYF
D: .; V: TRBV14; J: TRBJ2-1; size: few; DNA: TGTGCCAGCAGCCCAGACTATTACAATGAGCAGTTCTTC; CDR3: CASSPDYYNEQFF
D: .; V: TRBV19; J: TRBJ1-2; size: .; DNA: TGTGCCAGTAGTCCGGGCACCGACACCGTGGGTGGCTACACCTTC; CDR3: CASSPGTDTVGGYTF
D: .; V: TRBV6-1; J: TRBJ2-3; size: .; DNA: TGTGCCAGCAGTGAGGGGTTCGGAGCAGATACGCAGTATTTT; CDR3: CASSEGFGADTQYF
D: TRBD1; V: TRBV12-3/TRBV12-4; J: TRBJ2-7; size: .; DNA: TGTGCCAGCAGTTTTTATCCGGGACAGTTCGACGAGCAGTACTTC; CDR3: CASSFYPGQFDEQYF
D: .; V: TRBV25-1; J: TRBJ2-7; size: .; DNA: TGTGCCAGCGGCCATGGGGTTTACGAGCAGTACTTC; CDR3: CASGHGVYEQYF
D: .; V: TRBV29-1; J: TRBJ2-5; size: .; DNA: TGCAGCGTTGAAGATCGAGGACAGTACTTC; CDR3: CSVEDRGQYF
D: .; V: TRBV2; J: TRBJ2-3; size: many; DNA: TGTGCCAGCAGTGAATTCGGGGGGCTTAGCACAGATACGCAGTATTTT; CDR3: CASSEFGGLSTDTQYF
D: TRBD2; V: TRBV11-2; J: TRBJ2-7; size: many; DNA: TGTGCCAGCAGCTTAGCTCCCCCGACTAGCGGGAGAGGTGAGCAGTACTTC; CDR3: CASSLAPPTSGRGEQYF
D: TRBD2; V: TRBV9; J: TRBJ2-3; size: .; DNA: TGTGCCAGCAGCGTGGATTTAGCGGGGAGTACAGATACGCAGTATTTT; CDR3: CASSVDLAGSTDTQYF
D: .; V: TRBV3-1; J: TRBJ2-5; size: many; DNA: TGTGCCAGCAGCCAAGCACCCGACTACCCAAAGGAGACCCAGTACTTC; CDR3: CASSQAPDYPKETQYF
D: .; V: TRBV5-1; J: TRBJ1-6; size: few; DNA: TGCGCCAGCAGCTTACTGGACGGAAATTCACCCCTCCACTTT; CDR3: CASSLLDGNSPLHF
D: TRBD1; V: TRBV25-1; J: TRBJ2-2; size: .; DNA: TGTGCCAGCAGTGTGATGACAGGGGGTTGGGACGAGAACACCGGGGAGCTGTTTTTT; CDR3: CASSVMTGGWDENTGELFF
D: TRBD2; V: TRBV11-1; J: TRBJ2-7; size: many; DNA: TGTGCCAGCAGCCAAACTCCGGGACTAGCGATCTACGAGCAGTACTTC; CDR3: CASSQTPGLAIYEQYF
D: TRBD2; V: TRBV7-2; J: TRBJ2-5; size: .; DNA: TGTGCCAGCAGCCGGACTAGCGGGAGAGGGGGGACCCAGTACTTC; CDR3: CASSRTSGRGGTQYF
D: TRBD2; V: TRBV20-1; J: TRBJ2-7; size: few; DNA: TGCAGTGCCCTAAAACTAGCGGGAGTTTCGAGCTCCTACGAGCAGTACTTC; CDR3: CSALKLAGVSSSYEQYF
D: .; V: TRBV7-2; J: TRBJ2-6; size: .; DNA: TGTGCCAGCAGCTTAGCGTTCAGGGAAAGCTCTGGGGCCAACGTCCTGACTTTC; CDR3: CASSLAFRESSGANVLTF
D: TRBD2; V: TRBV28; J: TRBJ2-1; size: .; DNA: TGTGCCAGCAGCCCCCCGCTTCACAGCGGGAGGACCTACAATGAGCAGTTCTTC; CDR3: CASSPPLHSGRTYNEQFF
D: TRBD1; V: TRBV12-3/TRBV12-4; J: TRBJ1-2; size: .; DNA: TGTGCCAGCAGACGGACAGGGAGCTATGGCTACACCTTC; CDR3: CASRRTGSYGYTF
D: .; V: TRBV6-2/TRBV6-3; J: TRBJ2-1; size: .; DNA: TGTGCCAGCGGCCCACCGGGACTGCCCCCGAATGAGCAGTTCTTC; CDR3: CASGPPGLPPNEQFF
D: TRBD1; V: TRBV7-9; J: TRBJ2-5; size: .; DNA: TGTGCCAGCAGCCCCATAGACAGGGGGAGAGGGGAGACCCAGTACTTC; CDR3: CASSPIDRGRGETQYF
D: TRBD2; V: TRBV30; J: TRBJ2-7; size: few; DNA: TGTGCCTGGAGTGTATCGCTAGCGGGAGGGGAGGAGCAGTACTTC; CDR3: CAWSVSLAGGEEQYF
D: TRBD1; V: TRBV20-1; J: TRBJ1-2; size: few; DNA: TGCAGTGCTAGGAAAGACAGGGGGGTAACCTACACCTTC; CDR3: CSARKDRGVTYTF
D: TRBD1; V: TRBV28; J: TRBJ2-5; size: many; DNA: TGTGCCAGCAGTACCGACAGGGGAGGATGGGAGACCCAGTACTTC; CDR3: CASSTDRGGWETQYF
D: TRBD1; V: TRBV10-2; J: TRBJ1-1; size: .; DNA: TGCGCCAGCAGTGAGTCAGGACAGGGGTTAGGTGGCACTGAAGCTTTCTTT; CDR3: CASSESGQGLGGTEAFF
D: .; V: TRBV12-3/TRBV12-4; J: TRBJ2-2; size: few; DNA: TGTGCCGGCAGTTTAACCGGTACCGGGGAGCTGTTTTTT; CDR3: CAGSLTGTGELFF
D: TRBD1; V: TRBV29-1; J: TRBJ1-2; size: few; DNA: TGCAGCGTCGGGGACAGCGCCGGCTACACCTTC; CDR3: CSVGDSAGYTF
D: .; V: TRBV28; J: TRBJ2-2; size: many; DNA: TGTGCCAGCAGTACCCAACTGGGGCCCGGGGAGCTGTTTTTT; CDR3: CASSTQLGPGELFF
D: .; V: TRBV12-3/TRBV12-4; J: TRBJ2-6; size: many; DNA: TGTGCCAGCAGAATTAGCTCTGGGGCCAACGTCCTGACTTTC; CDR3: CASRISSGANVLTF
D: .; V: TRBV13; J: TRBJ2-2; size: many; DNA: TGTGCCAGCAGCTTAAGGGACACCGGGGAGCTGTTTTTT; CDR3: CASSLRDTGELFF
D: .; V: TRBV19; J: TRBJ2-7; size: .; DNA: TGTGCCAGTAGTTCCTACTGGGGGGCTGAGGTTTACGAGCAGTACTTC; CDR3: CASSSYWGAEVYEQYF
D: TRBD2; V: TRBV10-3; J: TRBJ2-7; size: many; DNA: TGTGCCATCAGCACCACAGGACTAGCGGGAGCTCTTCTTGACGAGCAGTACTTC; CDR3: CAISTTGLAGALLDEQYF
D: TRBD2; V: TRBV15; J: TRBJ2-1; size: few; DNA: TGTGCCACCAGCAGAGATTCGGCGGCGGGAGGACCCCACAATGAGCAGTTCTTC; CDR3: CATSRDSAAGGPHNEQFF
D: .; V: TRBV29-1; J: TRBJ2-1; size: many; DNA: TGCAGCGTCTTCGACAAAAGCTCCTACAATGAGCAGTTCTTC; CDR3: CSVFDKSSYNEQFF
D: TRBD1; V: TRBV5-1; J: TRBJ2-1; size: .; DNA: TGCGCCAGCAGTTTCGACAGGGGCATCTACAATGAGCAGTTCTTC; CDR3: CASSFDRGIYNEQFF
D: .; V: TRBV6-5; J: TRBJ1-2; size: many; DNA: TGTGCCAGCAGTTACTCGGGGGATGGCTACACCTTC; CDR3: CASSYSGDGYTF
D: .; V: TRBV12-3/TRBV12-4; J: TRBJ1-5; size: .; DNA: TGTGCCAGCAGTTTAAGGAGGGGCGGGAGGGGTGGCCAGCCCCAGCATTTT; CDR3: CASSLRRGGRGGQPQHF
D: .; V: TRBV2; J: TRBJ2-1; size: many; DNA: TGTGCCAGCAGTGAAACGGGGGCGGGATACAATGAGCAGTTCTTC; CDR3: CASSETGAGYNEQFF
D: .; V: TRBV28; J: TRBJ1-1; size: many; DNA: TGTGCCAGCAGTTTAACCCGGGAGCTTCAAGCGGAAGCTTTCTTT; CDR3: CASSLTRELQAEAFF
D: TRBD1; V: TRBV7-9; J: TRBJ1-1; size: many; DNA: TGTGCCAGCAGCCGGGCAGGGGGCGCGGGTGAAGCTTTCTTT; CDR3: CASSRAGGAGEAFF
D: .; V: TRBV3-1; J: TRBJ2-7; size: few; DNA: TGTGCCAGCAGCCAAGCCGGGCCGGGGCCGTCCGAGCAGTACTTC; CDR3: CASSQAGPGPSEQYF
D: TRBD1; V: TRBV3-1; J: TRBJ1-2; size: many; DNA: TGTGCCAGCAGCCGAACGGACAGGGGGCTTGGCTACACCTTC; CDR3: CASSRTDRGLGYTF
D: TRBD2; V: TRBV6-1; J: TRBJ2-3; size: many; DNA: TGTGCCAGCAGTTTCCTAGCGGCCACAGATACGCAGTATTTT; CDR3: CASSFLAATDTQYF
D: .; V: TRBV6-1; J: TRBJ1-6; size: many; DNA: TGTGCCAGCAGAGAACAGGGATCCTATAATTCACCCCTCCACTTT; CDR3: CASREQGSYNSPLHF
D: TRBD1; V: TRBV6-2/TRBV6-3; J: TRBJ1-5; size: .; DNA: TGTGCCAGCAGTTACGGACAGGGTCTTAATCAGCCCCAGCATTTT; CDR3: CASSYGQGLNQPQHF
D: TRBD1; V: TRBV5-1; J: TRBJ2-1; size: many; DNA: TGCGCCAGCAGCGACTCACCGGGACAGCAGCAGTTCTTC; CDR3: CASSDSPGQQQFF
D: .; V: TRBV6-2/TRBV6-3; J: TRBJ2-7; size: .; DNA: TGTGCCAGCAGTCTCCGCTGGGCCTACGAGCAGTACTTC; CDR3: CASSLRWAYEQYF
D: TRBD2; V: TRBV12-3/TRBV12-4; J: TRBJ2-3; size: many; DNA: TGTGCCAGCAGTCTAGGGACTAGCGGGCGAGAGAGCGATACGCAGTATTTT; CDR3: CASSLGTSGRESDTQYF
D: TRBD2; V: TRBV20-1; J: TRBJ2-1; size: few; DNA: TGCAGTGCTAGAGCTTTCCCCGGCGGGAGGGTAAATGAGCAGTTCTTC; CDR3: CSARAFPGGRVNEQFF